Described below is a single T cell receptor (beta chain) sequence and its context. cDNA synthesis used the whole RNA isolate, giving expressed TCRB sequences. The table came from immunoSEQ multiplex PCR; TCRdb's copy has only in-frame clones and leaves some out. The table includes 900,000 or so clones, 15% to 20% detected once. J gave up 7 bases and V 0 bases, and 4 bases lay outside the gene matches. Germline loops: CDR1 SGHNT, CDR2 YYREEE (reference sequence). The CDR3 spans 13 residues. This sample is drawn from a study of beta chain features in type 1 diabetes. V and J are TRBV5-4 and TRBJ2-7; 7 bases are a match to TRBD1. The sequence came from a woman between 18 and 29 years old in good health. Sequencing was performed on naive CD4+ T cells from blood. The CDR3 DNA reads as TGTGCCAGCAGCTTGGAAGGGGGCCGGGAGCAGTACTTC. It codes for CASSLEGGREQYF.